The present T cell receptor beta chain was sequenced within a study of glioma-infiltrating T cells after dendritic cell vaccination. At the level of the study: Patients had newly diagnosed or recurrent glioblastoma and received dendritic cell vaccines.

CDR1 ENHRY and CDR2 SYGVKD come from the germline V gene. V was cut by 2 bases and J by 5 bases, with 6 bases left in between. There are 12 residues in the CDR3. The table came from immunoSEQ multiplex PCR; TCRdb's copy has only in-frame clones and leaves some out. The sample holds tens of thousands of clones, roughly four fifths seen once. By frequency in the sample, this clone is medium-sized. PBMC were collected before vaccination, two weeks after the third vaccination, and at progression. The source of this sequence is a human donor with glioblastoma. The sequencing used blood, collected before dendritic cell vaccination. This chain connects TRBV10-3 to TRBJ1-1; perhaps TRBD1 as D (5 bases). Here the CDR3 DNA reads TGTGCCATCAGTGAGAGGGGTACTGAAGCTTTCTTT. The encoded protein is CAISERGTEAFF.